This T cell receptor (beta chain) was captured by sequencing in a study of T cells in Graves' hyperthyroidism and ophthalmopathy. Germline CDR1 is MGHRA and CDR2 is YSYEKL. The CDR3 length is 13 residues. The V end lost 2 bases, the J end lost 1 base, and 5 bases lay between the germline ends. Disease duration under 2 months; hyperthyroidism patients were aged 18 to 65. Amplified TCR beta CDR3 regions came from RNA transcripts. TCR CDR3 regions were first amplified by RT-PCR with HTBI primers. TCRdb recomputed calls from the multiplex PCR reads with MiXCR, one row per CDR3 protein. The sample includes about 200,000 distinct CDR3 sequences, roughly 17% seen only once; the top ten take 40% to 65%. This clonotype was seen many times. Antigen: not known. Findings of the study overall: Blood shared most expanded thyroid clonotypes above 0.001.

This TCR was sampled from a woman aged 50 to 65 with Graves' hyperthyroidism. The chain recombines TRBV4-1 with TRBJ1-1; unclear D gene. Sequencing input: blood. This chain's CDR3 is CASSQSPNTEAFF. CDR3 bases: TGCGCCAGCAGCCAATCGCCGAACACTGAAGCTTTCTTT.